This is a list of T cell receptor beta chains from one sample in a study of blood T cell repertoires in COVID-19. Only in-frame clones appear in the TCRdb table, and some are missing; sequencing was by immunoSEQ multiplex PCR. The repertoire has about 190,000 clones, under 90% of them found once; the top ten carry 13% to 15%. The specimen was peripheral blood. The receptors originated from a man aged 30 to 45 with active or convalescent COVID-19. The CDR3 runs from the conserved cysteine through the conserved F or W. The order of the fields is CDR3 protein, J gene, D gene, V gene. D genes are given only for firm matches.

cdr3_aa: CASSPPGGWENGYTF; j_call: TRBJ1-2; d_call: TRBD1; v_call: TRBV7-2
cdr3_aa: CASSLGGLAGLMAVETQYF; j_call: TRBJ2-5; d_call: TRBD2; v_call: TRBV11-3
cdr3_aa: CASSDGGTSSYEQYF; j_call: TRBJ2-7; d_call: -; v_call: TRBV5-4
cdr3_aa: CASSIDYRDRGIRGNEKLFF; j_call: TRBJ1-4; d_call: TRBD1; v_call: TRBV19
cdr3_aa: CASSYGTVSGANVLTF; j_call: TRBJ2-6; d_call: TRBD1; v_call: TRBV6-6
cdr3_aa: CASSPSSDQPQHF; j_call: TRBJ1-5; d_call: -; v_call: TRBV18
cdr3_aa: CASSITLRDSPDAEAFF; j_call: TRBJ1-1; d_call: TRBD1; v_call: TRBV19
cdr3_aa: CASGDRGNTEAFF; j_call: TRBJ1-1; d_call: TRBD1; v_call: TRBV5-4
cdr3_aa: CASSAPGNYGYTF; j_call: TRBJ1-2; d_call: -; v_call: TRBV2
cdr3_aa: CASSARQGTDTQYF; j_call: TRBJ2-3; d_call: TRBD1; v_call: TRBV2
cdr3_aa: CSARIGETQYF; j_call: TRBJ2-5; d_call: -; v_call: TRBV20-1
cdr3_aa: CASSLTLTGAQETQYF; j_call: TRBJ2-5; d_call: TRBD1; v_call: TRBV7-3
cdr3_aa: CASSRRTGEYGYTF; j_call: TRBJ1-2; d_call: -; v_call: TRBV14
cdr3_aa: CASSFRTGNYGYTF; j_call: TRBJ1-2; d_call: TRBD1; v_call: TRBV13
cdr3_aa: CAWEIGTGTSYTF; j_call: TRBJ1-2; d_call: TRBD1; v_call: TRBV30
cdr3_aa: CASSGQKSGRGYEQYF; j_call: TRBJ2-7; d_call: TRBD2; v_call: TRBV5-1
cdr3_aa: CASSPPPRVTEAFF; j_call: TRBJ1-1; d_call: -; v_call: TRBV18
cdr3_aa: CASSLHSTGDYGYTF; j_call: TRBJ1-2; d_call: -; v_call: TRBV5-1
cdr3_aa: CASSLAPTGWSEKLFF; j_call: TRBJ1-4; d_call: TRBD1; v_call: TRBV11-2
cdr3_aa: CASSPQGGDNSPLHF; j_call: TRBJ1-6; d_call: -; v_call: TRBV18
cdr3_aa: CASSSIRGSSSPLHF; j_call: TRBJ1-6; d_call: -; v_call: TRBV6-5
cdr3_aa: CASSPVDRANYGYTF; j_call: TRBJ1-2; d_call: TRBD1; v_call: TRBV18
cdr3_aa: CATSDWEESGTQYF; j_call: TRBJ2-3; d_call: -; v_call: TRBV24-1
cdr3_aa: CASSIQGRTEAFF; j_call: TRBJ1-1; d_call: -; v_call: TRBV19
cdr3_aa: CSVLRDTTRNTEAFF; j_call: TRBJ1-1; d_call: -; v_call: TRBV29-1
cdr3_aa: CASSLGPGQALLYGYTF; j_call: TRBJ1-2; d_call: TRBD1; v_call: TRBV7-2
cdr3_aa: CASSRTANTEAFF; j_call: TRBJ1-1; d_call: -; v_call: TRBV2
cdr3_aa: CASSFPSGNNNEQFF; j_call: TRBJ2-1; d_call: -; v_call: TRBV7-3
cdr3_aa: CASSLFSPSSYNEQFF; j_call: TRBJ2-1; d_call: -; v_call: TRBV19
cdr3_aa: CASIPGQDYNSPLHF; j_call: TRBJ1-6; d_call: -; v_call: TRBV28
cdr3_aa: CASSSWDRDNTEAFF; j_call: TRBJ1-1; d_call: TRBD1; v_call: TRBV27
cdr3_aa: CASRPGLADSSYNEQFF; j_call: TRBJ2-1; d_call: TRBD2; v_call: TRBV7-9
cdr3_aa: CASSTYLEETQYF; j_call: TRBJ2-5; d_call: -; v_call: TRBV7-2
cdr3_aa: CAIRTRIDNYGYTF; j_call: TRBJ1-2; d_call: -; v_call: TRBV10-3
cdr3_aa: CASSWRTGGTDTQYF; j_call: TRBJ2-3; d_call: TRBD1; v_call: TRBV27
cdr3_aa: CASSPRTGANQPQHF; j_call: TRBJ1-5; d_call: TRBD1; v_call: TRBV28
cdr3_aa: CASSSTGVAKNIQYF; j_call: TRBJ2-4; d_call: TRBD1; v_call: TRBV6-6
cdr3_aa: CASSYSRGTEAFF; j_call: TRBJ1-1; d_call: -; v_call: TRBV6-5
cdr3_aa: CASSVLARDTQYF; j_call: TRBJ2-3; d_call: -; v_call: TRBV5-1
cdr3_aa: CASSLAQGATSYGYTF; j_call: TRBJ1-2; d_call: TRBD1; v_call: TRBV11-2
cdr3_aa: CASSEGLAGGDTQYF; j_call: TRBJ2-3; d_call: TRBD2; v_call: TRBV2
cdr3_aa: CASSVSGSYNEQFF; j_call: TRBJ2-1; d_call: -; v_call: TRBV6-5
cdr3_aa: CASSPTGGDGYTF; j_call: TRBJ1-2; d_call: TRBD1; v_call: TRBV19
cdr3_aa: CASSYSTRQGAYEQYF; j_call: TRBJ2-7; d_call: TRBD1; v_call: TRBV6-2/TRBV6-3
cdr3_aa: CASSSGGGEFYNEQFF; j_call: TRBJ2-1; d_call: TRBD2; v_call: TRBV7-2
cdr3_aa: CASSLGQGVNSPLHF; j_call: TRBJ1-6; d_call: TRBD1; v_call: TRBV27
cdr3_aa: CASSNWLFHAHVRSYNSPLHF; j_call: TRBJ1-6; d_call: -; v_call: TRBV21-1
cdr3_aa: CASSSLPGVYLGSPLHF; j_call: TRBJ1-6; d_call: -; v_call: TRBV27
cdr3_aa: CASSFPDQRPNTGELFF; j_call: TRBJ2-2; d_call: -; v_call: TRBV28
cdr3_aa: CASSLARGGSHNSPLHF; j_call: TRBJ1-6; d_call: TRBD1; v_call: TRBV5-5
cdr3_aa: CASSQRQGSGNYGYTF; j_call: TRBJ1-2; d_call: TRBD1; v_call: TRBV4-2